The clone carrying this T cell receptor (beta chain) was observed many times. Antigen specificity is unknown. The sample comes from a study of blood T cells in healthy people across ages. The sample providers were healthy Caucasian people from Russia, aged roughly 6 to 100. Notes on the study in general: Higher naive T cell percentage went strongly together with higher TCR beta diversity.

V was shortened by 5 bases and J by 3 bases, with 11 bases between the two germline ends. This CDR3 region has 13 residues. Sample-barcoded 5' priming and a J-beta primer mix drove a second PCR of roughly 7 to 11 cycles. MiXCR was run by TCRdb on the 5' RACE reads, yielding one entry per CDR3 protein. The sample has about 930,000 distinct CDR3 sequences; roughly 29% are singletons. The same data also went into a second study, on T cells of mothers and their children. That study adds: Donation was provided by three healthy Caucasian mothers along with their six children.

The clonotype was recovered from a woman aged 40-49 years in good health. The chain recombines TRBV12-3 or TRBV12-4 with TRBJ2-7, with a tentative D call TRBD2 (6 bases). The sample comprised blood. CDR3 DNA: TGTGCCAGCAGTGCGCAGGGACTCTACGAGCAGTACTTC. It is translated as CASSAQGLYEQYF.